Listed here is a single T cell receptor beta chain. The CDR3 runs to 15 residues. V was clipped by 3 bases and J by 8 bases; unmatched bases: 7. Per the germline V gene, CDR1 is SGHRS and CDR2 is YFSETQ. The PCR made use of 60 Vbeta and 13 Jbeta primers. Assay: immunoSEQ multiplex PCR; the TCRdb copy retains only in-frame clones and omits some. The sample includes under 150,000 clones, around four fifths seen only once; the top ten take over 1%. The sample is drawn from a study of cytomegalovirus exposure and HLA in healthy donors. Among the donors, all were healthy bone marrow donors. The sample comprised PBMCs. This TCR was sampled from a boy aged 10-17 years in good health and CMV-seronegative. The chain carries TRBV5-1 and TRBJ2-1, with 11 positions matching TRBD2. The CDR3 bases are TGCGCCAGCAGCTCGACTAGCGGGACTGGGCATGAGCAGTTCTTC. Its protein product is CASSSTSGTGHEQFF. Full variable domain (missing parts from reference TRBV5-1 and TRBJ2-1): KAGVTQTPRYLIKTRGQQVTLSCSPISGHRSVSWYQQTPGQGLQFLFEYFSETQRNKGNFPGRFSGRQFSNSRSEMNVSTLELGDSALYLCASSSTSGTGHEQFFGPGTRLTVL.